These 15 T cell receptor beta chains were all obtained from the same sample, sequenced in a study of vaccination effects on CD4 cells after COVID-19. CD4+ T cell isolation took place after 10 days of culture. Of the BNT162b2 and mRNA-1273 vaccines, participants received two doses of one or the other. Assay used: immunoSEQ multiplex PCR; TCRdb lists only in-frame clones, some missing. The repertoire holds tens of thousands of clones, with approximately 73% as singletons. These TCRs' antigens remain unknown. The material was CD4+ T cells from PBMCs cultured without peptide, obtained after COVID-19 vaccination. The receptors derive from a human donor who received a COVID-19 vaccine.

The rearrangement joins TRBV7-8 to TRBJ1-1; D is unclear. In germline, CDR1 is SGHVS, CDR2 FQNEAQ. CDR3 size: 15 residues. Between the trimmed V and J ends, which lost 0 bases and 5 bases, there was a span of 13 bases. The CDR3 spells CASSLASAMRTEAFF. The CDR3 nucleotides read TGTGCCAGCAGCTTAGCGTCAGCAATGAGGACTGAAGCTTTCTTT.

This clone has only a few counts. The chain has TRBV6-4 and TRBJ1-5; TRBD1 matches 9 bases. The CDR3 runs to 16 residues. With V trimmed by 2 bases and J by 6 bases, 8 bases remained unmatched. Germline lookup yields CDR1 MRHNA and CDR2 SNTAGT. The CDR3 is CASSDTGTGTAQPQHF. CDR3 in DNA: TGTGCCAGCAGTGACACGGGGACAGGGACGGCTCAGCCCCAGCATTTT.

The genes are TRBV19 and TRBJ1-2, with D possibly TRBD1 on 5 matching bases. The V gene's germline CDR1 is LNHDA and CDR2 SQIVND (reference sequence). The length of the CDR3 is 12 residues. The V and J ends lost 7 bases and 8 bases respectively, with 14 bases between them. The CDR3 sequence: CASNQGRGGYTF. CDR3 nucleotides: TGTGCCAGTAACCAGGGAAGAGGAGGCTACACCTTC.

This clone has only a few counts. J is TRBJ2-2 and V is TRBV14; 8 positions match TRBD1. CDR3 length: 13 residues. V dropped 8 bases and J dropped 4; count of bases not matched to a gene: 3. The V gene's germline CDR1 is SGHDN and CDR2 FVKESK. In DNA, the CDR3 is TGTGCCAGCCAGGGACAGGCCACCGGGGAGCTGTTTTTT. It is translated as CASQGQATGELFF.

The genes are TRBV7-2 and TRBJ2-5; 8 nucleotides align to TRBD1. Germline V gives CDR1 SGHTA, CDR2 FQGNSA. The length of the CDR3 is 15 residues. With V trimmed by 5 bases and J by 0 bases, 5 bases remained unmatched. CDR3 sequence: CASSPNRGDQETQYF. The CDR3, as DNA: TGTGCCAGCAGCCCAAACAGGGGGGACCAAGAGACCCAGTACTTC.

The chain uses TRBV7-3 and TRBJ2-2; no definite D call. Germline V gene lookup returns CDR1 SGHTA and CDR2 FQGTGA. This CDR3 contains 11 residues. Trimming removed 0 bases from V and 7 bases from J, with 0 bases in between. Here the CDR3 DNA reads TGTGCCAGCAGCTTAACCGGGGAGCTGTTTTTT. Protein product: CASSLTGELFF.

The chain couples TRBV7-2 to TRBJ1-2; TRBD1 matches 8 bases. Looked up from germline, CDR1 is SGHTA and CDR2 is FQGNSA. J lost 7 bases, V lost 4 bases, and 5 bases had no gene match. This CDR3 comprises 13 residues. CDR3 protein: CASSSTGDIGYTF. As DNA, the CDR3 is TGTGCCAGCAGCTCGACAGGGGATATTGGCTACACCTTC.

This clone has more than one count but fewer than ten. The genes are TRBV14 and TRBJ2-4; no firm D call. Germline V CDR1 and CDR2: SGHDN, FVKESK. The CDR3 contains 16 residues. Deletions cut 0 bases from V and 6 bases from J, with 15 bases between. The CDR3 bases are TGTGCCAGCAGCCAAGATTTTAGCCCCGGCAGAAACATTCAGTACTTC. It is translated as CASSQDFSPGRNIQYF. The variable domain in full, completed from reference TRBV14 and TRBJ2-4, reads EAGVTQFPSHSVIEKGQTVTLRCDPISGHDNLYWYRRVMGKEIKFLLHFVKESKQDESGMPNNRFLAERTGGTYSTLKVQPAELEDSGVYFCASSQDFSPGRNIQYFGAGTRLSVL.

The chain couples TRBV2 to TRBJ2-5; D is ambiguous. V was clipped by 1 base and J by 5 bases, with 2 bases between them. This CDR3 region has 11 residues. Germline V lookup: CDR1 SNHLY, CDR2 FYNNEI. The CDR3 DNA follows: TGTGCCAGCAGTGAAGTGGAGACCCAGTACTTC. Amino acids: CASSEVETQYF.

CDR3 DNA sequence: TGTGCCAGCAGCCAAGAATTGCCTATGGAACCCTGGGGGAATGAGCAGTTCTTC. Its translation: CASSQELPMEPWGNEQFF. V and J are TRBV3-1 (or the pseudogene TRBV3-2) and TRBJ2-1, with D perhaps matching TRBD1 or TRBD2 (5 bases each). CDR3 length: 18 residues. Germline V CDR1 and CDR2: LGHDT, YNNKEL (reference sequence). V lost 0 bases and J lost 7, with 22 bases in between.

V is TRBV10-3 and J is TRBJ2-1, with 9 nucleotides matching TRBD2. The CDR3 totals 15 residues. Germline-derived CDR1 and CDR2 are ENHRY and SYGVKD. V lost 4 bases and J lost 3; bases outside the gene matches: 4. In nucleotides, the CDR3 is TGTGCCATCAGTGCTTTAGCGGGGGTCTACAATGAGCAGTTCTTC. As protein: CAISALAGVYNEQFF.

This chain uses TRBV6-5 with TRBJ2-1, with TRBD2 as a possible D gene (6 bases). CDR3 size: 11 residues. The V gene lost 8 bases and the J gene lost 4 bases, with 6 bases spanning the gap. Germline assignment: CDR1 MNHEY and CDR2 SVGAGI. The CDR3 sequence: CASRGYNEQFF. CDR3 coding DNA: TGTGCCAGCCGGGGGTACAATGAGCAGTTCTTC.

The chain combines TRBV3-1 (or the pseudogene TRBV3-2) with TRBJ2-5, with D tentatively TRBD1 (6 bases). V was cut by 4 bases and J by 0 bases, with 15 bases left in between. Per the germline V gene, CDR1 is LGHDT and CDR2 is YNNKEL (reference sequence). This CDR3 is built from 16 residues. The DNA for the CDR3 is TGTGCCAGCAGCCGAGGGGGAGCCTGGTACCAAGAGACCCAGTACTTC. This translates into CASSRGGAWYQETQYF.

The chain employs TRBV7-9 and TRBJ2-6; D is uncertain. Between the trimmed V and J ends, which lost 5 bases and 0 bases, there was a span of 5 bases. Germline V gene lookup returns CDR1 SEHNR and CDR2 FQNEAQ (reference sequence). The CDR3 runs to 14 residues. CDR3 protein: CASSPHSGANVLTF. CDR3 nucleotides: TGTGCCAGCAGCCCCCACTCTGGGGCCAACGTCCTGACTTTC.

Points on this clone: An end of the junction differs from the germline gene, which may be a read error. The rearrangement joins TRBV2 to TRBJ1-1; no clear D. Germline CDR1 and CDR2: SNHLY and FYNNEI. The CDR3 is 13 residues long. The CDR3 region is CATSFGRETEAFF. The CDR3 DNA follows: TGTGCCACCAGTTTCGGGAGAGAGACTGAAGCTTTCTTT.